Below are 31 T cell receptor beta chains sequenced from a single sample in a study of cytomegalovirus exposure and HLA in healthy donors (TCRdb year 2017). The receptor library was made with the immunoSEQ multiplex PCR assay. For the multiplex PCR, a mixture combining 60 forward primers for TCR Vbeta segments and 13 reverse primers for TCR Jbeta segments was used. Here the immuneACCESS table is served through TCRdb, limited to in-frame sequences with V and J called. Missing clones are a known gap in these copies; in checked studies unresolved V genes cover under half, and the rest lacks a known reason. The sample has 200,000 or so clones on record, about four fifths of them singletons. In total, the top ten clones hold 5% to 6% of the sample. The sequencing input was PBMCs. The origin of the receptors is a woman aged 25 to 39 in good health and CMV-seropositive.

The chain couples TRBV6-1 to TRBJ1-1, with 10 nucleotides matching TRBD1. The CDR3 sequence is 15 residues long. In germline, CDR1 is MNHNS, CDR2 SASEGT. The J segment lost 5 bases and the V segment lost 6 bases, leaving 9 bases of the junction unmatched. Here the CDR3 reads CASSLRWDRGTEAFF. The CDR3 DNA reads as TGTGCCAGCAGCCTACGGTGGGACAGGGGTACTGAAGCTTTCTTT.

The chain has TRBV28 and TRBJ2-5, with D perhaps matching TRBD1 (5 bases). This CDR3 is built from 16 residues. The V gene lost 6 bases and the J gene lost 6 bases, with 23 bases spanning the gap. Germline loops: CDR1 MDHEN, CDR2 SYDVKM. CDR3 coding DNA: TGTGCCAGCAGCCCCTACACCGGACATTTGGGAAAGACCCAGTACTTC. Protein sequence: CASSPYTGHLGKTQYF.

This chain joins TRBV7-6 and TRBJ1-2, with D possibly TRBD1 on 5 matching bases. Germline V CDR1 and CDR2: SGHVS, FNYEAQ. This CDR3 comprises 18 residues. Between the trimmed V and J ends, which lost 3 bases and 0 bases, there was a span of 20 bases. The CDR3 sequence: CASSLESGWYMANYGYTF. Here the CDR3 DNA reads TGTGCCAGCAGCTTGGAATCAGGGTGGTATATGGCTAACTATGGCTACACCTTC.

The chain couples TRBV5-1 to TRBJ2-7, with 7 nucleotides matching TRBD2. CDR3 size: 12 residues. V gave up 0 bases and J gave up 6 bases; unmatched junction bases: 0. CDR1 and CDR2 from the germline V gene are SGHRS and YFSETQ. As DNA, the CDR3 is TGCGCCAGCAGCTTGGCGGGGGGCGAGCAGTACTTC. Translating gives CASSLAGGEQYF.

This sequence joins TRBV19 and TRBJ2-3; no reliable D call. Germline V gene data show CDR1 as LNHDA and CDR2 as SQIVND (reference sequence). The CDR3 is made up of 9 amino acids. CDR3 bases: TGTGCGGCTGGAGATACGCAGTATTTT. The encoded protein is CAAGDTQYF.

This clone appeared a few times. The V gene is TRBV28, the J gene TRBJ2-3; 11 nucleotides line up with TRBD2. The germline V gene encodes CDR1 MDHEN and CDR2 SYDVKM. V trimming: 8 bases; J trimming: 6 bases; junction bases outside the gene matches: 13. The CDR3 contains 16 residues. CDR3 nucleotides: TGTGCCAGCGCCCCGACTAGCGGGAACTTCAGGGATACGCAGTATTTT. Protein: CASAPTSGNFRDTQYF.

V usage is TRBV2 and J usage is TRBJ2-1; D possibly corresponds to TRBD2 (5 bases). This CDR3 has 12 amino acids. V lost 10 bases, J lost 14 bases, and 21 bases lay in between. Germline CDR1 is SNHLY and CDR2 is FYNNEI. The CDR3 spells CATQAARDLEFF. CDR3 nucleotide sequence: TGTGCCACCCAGGCCGCACGGGATCTGGAGTTCTTC.

This clone was counted between two and nine times. The J gene is TRBJ1-3, the V gene TRBV28, with D maybe TRBD1 (6 bases). The CDR3 length is 16 residues. Deletions cut 6 bases from V and 0 bases from J, with 15 bases between. Germline V gene data show CDR1 as MDHEN and CDR2 as SYDVKM. Here the CDR3 DNA reads TGTGCCAGCAGCCCTTTATTAGGGGGCTCTGGAAACACCATATATTTT. Its protein is CASSPLLGGSGNTIYF.

The table lists this clone with a few counts. The genes are TRBV7-9 and TRBJ2-7; 7 nucleotides align to TRBD1. Germline V gene data show CDR1 as SEHNR and CDR2 as FQNEAQ (reference sequence). The V and J ends lost 1 base and 6 bases, in that order; junction bases with no gene match: 9. The CDR3 has 15 amino acids. The CDR3 spells CASSLVETGVREQYF. CDR3 nucleotide sequence: TGTGCCAGCAGCTTAGTGGAAACAGGGGTCCGCGAGCAGTACTTC.

With regard to this clone: Compared with germline, one end of the junction differs, possibly owing to a read error. Other DNA sequences in the same sample also yield this CDR3. The chain uses TRBV6-6 and TRBJ1-1; D possibly corresponds to TRBD1 (6 bases). The CDR3 is 15 residues long. The germline gives CDR1 MNHNY, CDR2 SVGAGI (reference sequence). Written as DNA, the CDR3 is TGTGCCAGCAGTTACTTTACAGGGTTAAGGACTGAAGCCTTCTTT. It specifies CASSYFTGLRTEAFF.

V and J are TRBV7-6 and TRBJ2-2; 15 nucleotides agree with TRBD2. In germline, CDR1 is SGHVS, CDR2 FNYEAQ. After removal of 4 bases from V and 3 bases from J, the junction contained 6 bases not matched to a gene. CDR3 length equals 18 residues. Written as DNA, the CDR3 is TGTGCCAGCAGCTCCGGACTAGCGGGGGGGCTGGACACCGGGGAGCTGTTTTTT. This gives the protein CASSSGLAGGLDTGELFF.

Points on this clone: The junction and the germline gene differ at one end; a read error may be behind it. The gene calls are TRBV7-7 and TRBJ2-1, with TRBD2 identical over 7 bases. The CDR3 is made up of 16 amino acids. Germline V CDR1 and CDR2: SSHAT, FNYEAQ (reference sequence). The CDR3 DNA is TGTGCTAGCAGCCCCCTGGGCGGGGGCTCCTACAATGAGCAGTTCTTC. Amino acid sequence: CASSPLGGGSYNEQFF.

This chain uses TRBV6-4 with TRBJ1-2; the D is unclear. The CDR3 runs 14 residues. Germline V lookup: CDR1 MRHNA, CDR2 SNTAGT. With 7 bases removed from V and 0 bases from J, the gap between germline ends came to 12 bases. The CDR3 bases are TGTGCCAGCATGAAGGTACGGGCTAACTATGGCTACACCTTC. Translated: CASMKVRANYGYTF.

This clone was detected a few times. The V and J genes are TRBV6-5 and TRBJ1-2; tentative D call: TRBD1 (5 bases). CDR3 length: 15 residues. V was pared by 2 bases and J by 1 base, with 11 bases between. The germline CDR1 and CDR2 sequences are MNHEY and SVGAGI. The CDR3 coding sequence is TGTGCCAGCAGTTACGACAGATGGGGTAACTATGGCTACACCTTC. It codes for CASSYDRWGNYGYTF.

The rearrangement uses TRBV11-2 and TRBJ2-3; TRBD1 agrees at 7 bases. The V segment lost 2 bases and the J segment 4 bases; nucleotides outside the gene matches: 9. In germline, CDR1 is SGHAT, CDR2 FQNNGV. The CDR3 has 16 amino acids. CDR3 sequence: CASSLRQGVGADTQYF. The CDR3 DNA reads as TGTGCCAGCAGCTTAAGGCAGGGGGTAGGGGCAGATACGCAGTATTTT.

This clone was observed a single time. The V call is TRBV2, the J call TRBJ1-3; 7 bases are a match to TRBD1. With 9 bases clipped from V and 2 bases from J, the junction kept 4 bases outside the gene matches. The CDR3 spans 13 residues. The germline CDR1 and CDR2 sequences are SNHLY and FYNNEI. Written as DNA, the CDR3 is TGTGCCAGTAGCGACAGGGCTGGAAACACCATATATTTT. Its translation is CASSDRAGNTIYF.

The chain combines TRBV28 with TRBJ2-5, with TRBD2 as a possible D gene (6 bases). Germline V lookup: CDR1 MDHEN, CDR2 SYDVKM. Trimming removed 2 bases at V and 2 bases at J, with 18 bases between. CDR3 size: 17 residues. The CDR3 loop reads CASSLGRGRALQETQYF. The CDR3 coding sequence is TGTGCCAGCAGTTTAGGGCGGGGCAGGGCGCTACAAGAGACCCAGTACTTC.

This clone has a single count. The chain uses TRBV7-9 and TRBJ1-2; TRBD1 agrees at 9 bases. Trimming at V came to 4 bases and at J to 2 bases, leaving 8 bases not matched to a gene. Per germline, CDR1 SEHNR and CDR2 FQNEAQ (reference sequence). The CDR3 sequence is 16 residues long. CDR3 sequence (DNA): TGTGCCAGCAGCTCGCCCCGGACAGGGGCCAACTATGGCTACACCTTC. Protein sequence: CASSSPRTGANYGYTF.

In its sample, this clone ranks as large. This chain uses TRBV5-8 with TRBJ1-5, with 7 bases identical to TRBD1. This CDR3 is built from 17 residues. J was trimmed by 5 bases and V by 0 bases; bases with no gene match: 11. Looked up from germline, CDR1 is SGHTS and CDR2 is YDEGEE. CDR3: CASSLGSWATGYQPQHF. As DNA, the CDR3 is TGTGCCAGCAGCTTGGGGTCCTGGGCGACAGGGTATCAGCCCCAGCATTTT.

The chain carries TRBV28 and TRBJ1-2; 12 bases fit TRBD1. The germline V gene encodes CDR1 MDHEN and CDR2 SYDVKM. After removal of 0 bases from V and 7 bases from J, the junction contained 0 bases not matched to a gene. CDR3 length equals 14 residues. This CDR3 reads CASSLWGQGAGYTF. The CDR3 region has the DNA TGTGCCAGCAGTTTATGGGGACAGGGGGCTGGCTACACCTTC.

This chain connects TRBV6-6 to TRBJ1-3; weak D call: TRBD1 (6 bases). CDR1 is MNHNY and CDR2 is SVGAGI in the germline V gene (reference sequence). With 7 bases removed from V and 4 bases from J, the gap between germline ends came to 17 bases. The CDR3 sequence is 15 residues long. The CDR3 sequence is CASKTQGSWGNTIYF. The CDR3 nucleotides are TGTGCCAGCAAAACACAGGGATCCTGGGGAAACACCATATATTTT.

Here the CDR3 DNA reads TGTGCCAGCAGTTACGTCGCGGGGACCTCGGGGTATGGCTACACCTTC. It codes for CASSYVAGTSGYGYTF. The chain links TRBV6-6 to TRBJ1-2, with D maybe TRBD1 (5 bases). V was clipped by 2 bases and J by 5 bases, with 18 bases between them. CDR1 is MNHNY and CDR2 is SVGAGI in the germline V gene (reference sequence). The CDR3 extends over 16 amino acids.

The V call is TRBV4-2, the J call TRBJ2-1, with no clear D. The germline V and J ends were trimmed by 4 bases and 0 bases, with 10 bases remaining between them. Germline-derived CDR1 and CDR2 are LGHNA and YNFKEQ. The CDR3 runs 15 residues. In DNA form, the CDR3 reads TGTGCCAGCAGCCCTTCTTCCAGCTCCTACAATGAGCAGTTCTTC. It codes for CASSPSSSSYNEQFF.

V gene TRBV19 combines with J gene TRBJ1-1; possible D gene TRBD1, 6 bases. The CDR3 sequence is 14 residues long. V dropped 8 bases and J dropped 0 bases, with 13 bases sitting between them. From germline, CDR1 is LNHDA and CDR2 SQIVND (reference sequence). The CDR3 reads CASWPQGMNTEAFF. Written as DNA, the CDR3 is TGTGCCAGTTGGCCACAGGGAATGAACACTGAAGCTTTCTTT.

The V call is TRBV2, the J call TRBJ1-2; TRBD1 is a possible D gene (5 bases). Trimming took off 7 bases at V and 1 base at J, with 16 bases between the two ends. Germline CDR1 is SNHLY and CDR2 is FYNNEI. The CDR3 loop spans 15 amino acids. CDR3 amino acids: CASTEQDTFNYGYTF. The CDR3 DNA sequence: TGTGCCAGCACTGAGCAGGACACCTTTAACTATGGCTACACCTTC.

This chain uses TRBV19 with TRBJ2-3, with TRBD2 identical over 8 bases. The junction had 9 bases not matched to a gene; V was cut back by 4 bases and J by 3 bases. CDR1 and CDR2 from the germline V gene are LNHDA and SQIVND (reference sequence). CDR3 length: 16 amino acids. In DNA, the CDR3 is TGTGCCAGTAGTACGGGGACTAGAGAGTCGACAGATACGCAGTATTTT. Protein sequence: CASSTGTRESTDTQYF.

The chain recombines TRBV19 with TRBJ2-3; TRBD1 matches at 9 bases. Looked up from germline, CDR1 is LNHDA and CDR2 is SQIVND (reference sequence). V trimming: 0 bases; J trimming: 14 bases; junction bases outside the gene matches: 12. This CDR3 has 15 amino acids. DNA of the CDR3: TGTGCCAGTAGTATAGAAGGTCGGGGACAGGGAGAACGGTATTTT. Its protein product is CASSIEGRGQGERYF.

A single count supports this clone. This sequence joins TRBV7-8 and TRBJ2-1; 11 bases align to TRBD2. Losses at the gene ends were 5 bases for V and 8 bases for J; bases not matched to a gene: 11. The CDR3 consists of 16 residues. Germline-derived CDR1 and CDR2 are SGHVS and FQNEAQ. The CDR3 DNA reads TGTGCCAGCAGCCCCCTACTAGCGGGAGCTAACCATGAGCAGTTCTTC. Its protein is CASSPLLAGANHEQFF. The full variable domain, in which reference TRBV7-8 and TRBJ2-1 provide the parts outside the CDR3, is GAGVSQSPRYKVAKRGQDVALRCDPISGHVSLFWYQQALGQGPEFLTYFQNEAQLDKSGLPSDRFFAERPEGSVSTLKIQRTQQEDSAVYLCASSPLLAGANHEQFFGPGTRLTVL.

The rearrangement uses TRBV19 and TRBJ1-5; 7 bases are a match to TRBD1. The V and J ends lost 3 bases and 11 bases, in that order; junction bases with no gene match: 10. The CDR3 runs to 14 residues. Germline CDR1 is LNHDA and CDR2 is SQIVND (reference sequence). CDR3 nucleotides: TGTGCCAGTAGTATGCAGGGGGAACTCAGGACCCAGCATTTT. It translates to CASSMQGELRTQHF.

The V and J genes are TRBV27 and TRBJ2-1; the D gene is possibly TRBD1 (5 bases). CDR1 and CDR2 from the germline V gene are MNHEY and SMNVEV (reference sequence). Trimming took off 9 bases at V and 5 bases at J, with 26 bases between the two ends. This CDR3 spans 17 amino acids. For the CDR3, the DNA is TGTGCCAGTCATAGACAGATTACGACTCCCCGAAACAATGAGCAGTTCTTC. Protein sequence: CASHRQITTPRNNEQFF.

V gene TRBV7-2 combines with J gene TRBJ2-1, with TRBD2 matching 7 bases. The V gene's germline CDR1 is SGHTA and CDR2 FQGNSA. The CDR3 runs to 15 residues. Trimming removed 5 bases from V and 4 bases from J; junction bases left unmatched: 8. CDR3 in amino acids: CASSVTSDRYNEQFF. In DNA form, the CDR3 reads TGTGCCAGCAGCGTCACTAGCGATCGGTACAATGAGCAGTTCTTC. Filled out from reference TRBV7-2 and TRBJ2-1, the complete variable domain reads GAGVSQSPSNKVTEKGKDVELRCDPISGHTALYWYRQSLGQGLEFLIYFQGNSAPDKSGLPSDRFSAERTGGSVSTLTIQRTQQEDSAVYLCASSVTSDRYNEQFFGPGTRLTVL.